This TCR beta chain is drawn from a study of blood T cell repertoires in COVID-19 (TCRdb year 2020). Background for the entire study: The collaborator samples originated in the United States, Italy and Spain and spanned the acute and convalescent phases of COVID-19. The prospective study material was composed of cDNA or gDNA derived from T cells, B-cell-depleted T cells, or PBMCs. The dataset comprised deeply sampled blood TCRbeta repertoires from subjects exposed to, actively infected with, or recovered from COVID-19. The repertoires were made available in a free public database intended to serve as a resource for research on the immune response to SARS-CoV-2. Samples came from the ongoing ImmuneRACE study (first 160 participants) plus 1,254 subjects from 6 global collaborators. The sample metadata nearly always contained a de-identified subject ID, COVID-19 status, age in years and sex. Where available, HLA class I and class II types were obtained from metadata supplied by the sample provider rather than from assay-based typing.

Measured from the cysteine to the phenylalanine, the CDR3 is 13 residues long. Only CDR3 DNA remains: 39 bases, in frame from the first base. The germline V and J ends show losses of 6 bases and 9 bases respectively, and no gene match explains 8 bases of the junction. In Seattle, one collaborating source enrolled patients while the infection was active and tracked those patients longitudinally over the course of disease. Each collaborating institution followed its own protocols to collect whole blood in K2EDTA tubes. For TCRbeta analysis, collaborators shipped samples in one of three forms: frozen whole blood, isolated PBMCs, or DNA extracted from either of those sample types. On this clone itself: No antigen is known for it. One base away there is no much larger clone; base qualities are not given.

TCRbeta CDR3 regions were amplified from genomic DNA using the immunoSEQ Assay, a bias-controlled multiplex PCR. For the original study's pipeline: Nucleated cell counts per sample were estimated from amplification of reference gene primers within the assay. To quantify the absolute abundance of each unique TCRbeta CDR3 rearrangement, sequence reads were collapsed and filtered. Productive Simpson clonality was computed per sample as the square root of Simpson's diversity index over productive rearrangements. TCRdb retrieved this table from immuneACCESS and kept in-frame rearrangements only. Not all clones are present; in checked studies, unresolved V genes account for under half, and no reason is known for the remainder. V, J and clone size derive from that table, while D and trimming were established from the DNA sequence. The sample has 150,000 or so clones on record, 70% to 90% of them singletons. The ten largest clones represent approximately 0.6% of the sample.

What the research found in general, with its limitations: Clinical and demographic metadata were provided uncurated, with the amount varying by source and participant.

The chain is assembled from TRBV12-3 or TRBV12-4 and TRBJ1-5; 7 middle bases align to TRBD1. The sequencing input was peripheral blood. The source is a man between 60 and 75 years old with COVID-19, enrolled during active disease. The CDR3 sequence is CASRGGQSGPQHF. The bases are TGTGCCAGCAGGGGGGGACAGTCGGGGCCCCAGCATTTT.